The 21 T cell receptor beta chains given below trace back to one sample, sequenced in a study of T cells in Graves' hyperthyroidism and ophthalmopathy. TCR beta CDR3 regions were amplified from RNA transcripts. The primer set for the first-round RT-PCR of the TCR CDR3 was HTBI. TCRdb re-analysed the multiplex PCR reads in MiXCR, keeping a single row per CDR3 protein. Of 500,000 or so distinct CDR3 sequences in the sample, 17% are singletons; the top ten hold around 17%. Sequenced: blood. The receptors stem from a woman younger than 30 with Graves' ophthalmopathy.

This clonotype has a handful of counts. The chain combines TRBV6-2 or TRBV6-3 with TRBJ1-4, with a tentative D call TRBD1 (5 bases). V gave up 7 bases and J gave up 7 bases, with 16 bases separating them. Germline V gene data show CDR1 as MNHEY and CDR2 as SVGEGT. The CDR3 totals 14 residues. CDR3 in amino acids: CASNYDGTLEKLFF. The CDR3 DNA follows: TGTGCCAGCAATTATGACGGGACCCTTGAAAAACTGTTTTTT.

The sample holds many counts of this clonotype. V usage is TRBV30 and J usage is TRBJ1-5; D is uncertain. Trimming took 0 bases from V and 7 from J, leaving 10 bases between them. The CDR3 is made up of 13 amino acids. The V gene's germline CDR1 is GTSNPN and CDR2 SVGIG (reference sequence). The CDR3 nucleotides are TGTGCCTGGAGTGTAGGACGGGAGCAGCCCCAGCATTTT. Its protein is CAWSVGREQPQHF. The entire variable domain, with the rest obtained from reference TRBV30 and TRBJ1-5, is as follows: SQTIHQWPATLVQPVGSPLSLECTVEGTSNPNLYWYRQAAGRGLQLLFYSVGIGQISSEVPQNLSASRPQDRQFILSSKKLLLSDSGFYLCAWSVGREQPQHFGDGTRLSIL.

The chain has TRBV7-3 and TRBJ2-5; 15 bases map to TRBD2. V trimming: 5 bases; J trimming: 0 bases; junction bases outside the gene matches: 13. The V gene's germline CDR1 is SGHTA and CDR2 FQGTGA. This CDR3 has 20 amino acids. The CDR3 here is CASSPLGGGLAGGNQETQYF. Written as DNA, the CDR3 is TGTGCCAGCAGCCCCCTCGGGGGTGGACTAGCGGGAGGGAACCAAGAGACCCAGTACTTC. Full variable domain (rest looked up from reference TRBV7-3 and TRBJ2-5): GAGVSQTPSNKVTEKGKYVELRCDPISGHTALYWYRQSLGQGPEFLIYFQGTGAADDSGLPNDRFFAVRPEGSVSTLKIQRTERGDSAVYLCASSPLGGGLAGGNQETQYFGPGTRLLVL.

This clonotype has ten or more counts. The V gene is TRBV13, the J gene TRBJ2-7, with 7 bases aligning to TRBD1. The germline gives CDR1 PRHDT, CDR2 FYEKMQ (reference sequence). This CDR3 has 17 residues. Losses at the gene ends were 0 bases for V and 4 bases for J; bases not matched to a gene: 12. CDR3 sequence: CASSLGPGGTREYEQYF. CDR3 nucleotide sequence: TGTGCCAGCAGCTTAGGCCCAGGGGGTACGAGGGAATACGAGCAGTACTTC.

This clonotype was observed a few times. The chain uses TRBV20-1 and TRBJ2-2, with a weak D call TRBD1 (6 bases). CDR3 length: 14 residues. The V end lost 6 bases, the J end lost 6 bases, and 17 bases lay between the germline ends. Germline values: CDR1 DFQATT, CDR2 SNEGSKA (reference sequence). The CDR3: CSANGQISSGELFF. The CDR3 DNA reads as TGCAGTGCGAACGGACAGATTTCGTCCGGGGAGCTGTTTTTT.

This clonotype was detected only a few times. A read error is possible here, since a much larger clone lies one base away. The V and J genes are TRBV3-1 and TRBJ2-3; D tentatively reads TRBD1 or TRBD2 (6 bases each). V was pared by 6 bases and J by 1 base, with 11 bases between. The CDR3 is made up of 14 amino acids. CDR1 and CDR2 from the germline V gene are LGHDT and YNNKEL (reference sequence). The CDR3 spells CASRQGLGTDTQYF. The CDR3, as DNA: TGTGCCAGCAGACAGGGACTTGGCACAGATACGCAGTATTTT.

This clonotype was found many times. The chain has TRBV30 and TRBJ2-7; 10 bases fit TRBD1. The V gene end was trimmed by 0 bases and the J gene end by 4 bases; junction bases not matched to a gene: 0. Per germline, CDR1 GTSNPN and CDR2 SVGIG (reference sequence). This CDR3 is built from 13 residues. CDR3 DNA: TGTGCCTGGAGTGTGGGACAGGGGTACGAGCAGTACTTC. This encodes CAWSVGQGYEQYF.

As regards this clonotype: This may come from a read error, since a much larger clone is one base off. The chain carries TRBV30 and TRBJ2-1, with a weak D call TRBD2 (6 bases). V was cut by 4 bases and J by 2 bases, with 15 bases left in between. The CDR3 has 15 amino acids. Looked up from germline, CDR1 is GTSNPN and CDR2 is SVGIG (reference sequence). CDR3 loop: CAWTPIAEPYNEQFF. For the CDR3, the DNA is TGTGCCTGGACGCCTATAGCGGAGCCCTACAATGAGCAGTTCTTC.

The rearrangement uses TRBV6-2 or TRBV6-3 and TRBJ2-1; TRBD2 matches at 14 bases. The CDR3 runs to 15 residues. The germline gives CDR1 MNHEY, CDR2 SVGEGT. V dropped 11 bases and J dropped 10; count of bases not matched to a gene: 13. CDR3 loop: CASATPGTSGREQFF. CDR3 bases: TGTGCCTCAGCCACGCCCGGGACTAGCGGGAGAGAGCAGTTCTTC.

This clonotype has more than one count but fewer than ten. V gene TRBV29-1 combines with J gene TRBJ2-7; maybe TRBD1 (6 bases). The germline V and J ends were trimmed by 2 bases and 6 bases, with 8 bases remaining between them. The CDR3 is 11 amino acids. Germline-derived CDR1 and CDR2 are SQVTM and ANQGSEA. Here the CDR3 reads CSVERGSEQYF. CDR3 sequence (DNA): TGCAGCGTTGAAAGGGGGAGCGAGCAGTACTTC.

The chain is built from TRBV9 and TRBJ2-1; TRBD2 matches 8 bases. The CDR3 covers 15 residues. CDR1 and CDR2 from the germline V gene are SGDLS and YYNGEE. J gave up 8 bases and V 4 bases, and 11 bases lay outside the gene matches. The CDR3 DNA reads as TGTGCCAGCAGCCAAATAAGCGGGAGTACCGATGAGCAGTTCTTC. Translating it yields CASSQISGSTDEQFF.

This clonotype has ten or more counts. This chain uses TRBV11-2 with TRBJ2-2, with D possibly being TRBD1 or TRBD2 (5 bases each). CDR1 is SGHAT and CDR2 is FQNNGV in the germline V gene. Between the trimmed V and J ends, which lost 5 bases and 5 bases, there was a span of 12 bases. The CDR3 runs 14 residues. The CDR3 sequence is CASSNRGKTGELFF. DNA of the CDR3: TGTGCCAGCAGCAACCGGGGCAAGACCGGGGAGCTGTTTTTT.

V and J are TRBV4-1 and TRBJ1-4; D possibly corresponds to TRBD1 (6 bases). The CDR3 length is 16 residues. V gave up 4 bases and J gave up 6 bases, with 18 bases separating them. The V gene's germline CDR1 is MGHRA and CDR2 YSYEKL. CDR3 DNA sequence: TGCGCCAGCAGCCGGGAAGAGGGGGGTCAGTATGAAAAACTGTTTTTT. Translated: CASSREEGGQYEKLFF.

In its sample, this clonotype was seen many times. The chain has TRBV11-1 and TRBJ2-1; TRBD1 matches at 8 bases. This CDR3 has 15 residues. Germline V gives CDR1 SGHAT, CDR2 FQDESV (reference sequence). J gave up 6 bases and V 6 bases, and 10 bases lay outside the gene matches. CDR3 protein: CASRGGRGRTNEQFF. Written as DNA, the CDR3 is TGTGCCAGCAGAGGAGGCAGGGGGCGTACCAATGAGCAGTTCTTC.

The chain couples TRBV28 to TRBJ2-1; 13 bases map to TRBD2. Germline V gene lookup returns CDR1 MDHEN and CDR2 SYDVKM. The V gene end was trimmed by 5 bases and the J gene end by 14 bases; junction bases not matched to a gene: 9. The CDR3 spans 14 residues. The CDR3 DNA sequence: TGTGCCAGCAGTCCGCGGACTAGCGGGGGAGACAAGTTCTTC. Amino acids: CASSPRTSGGDKFF.

This clonotype was picked up a small number of times. The chain couples TRBV19 to TRBJ2-1; 11 bases are a match to TRBD2. Per the germline V gene, CDR1 is LNHDA and CDR2 is SQIVND (reference sequence). The CDR3 is made up of 17 amino acids. Germline trimming cut 4 bases from V and 2 bases from J; bases unmatched to any gene: 7. CDR3 in amino acids: CASSTKLAGDTYNEQFF. The DNA of the CDR3 is TGTGCCAGTAGTACAAAACTAGCGGGAGACACCTACAATGAGCAGTTCTTC. Combining the CDR3 with reference TRBV19 and TRBJ2-1 gives the whole variable domain DGGITQSPKYLFRKEGQNVTLSCEQNLNHDAMYWYRQDPGQGLRLIYYSQIVNDFQKGDIAEGYSVSREKKESFPLTVTSAQKNPTAFYLCASSTKLAGDTYNEQFFGPGTRLTVL.

The V and J genes are TRBV7-2 and TRBJ2-5; 14 bases are shared with TRBD2. This CDR3 region has 19 residues. Germline loops: CDR1 SGHTA, CDR2 FQGNSA. Trimming took 4 bases from V and 2 from J; bases not matched to a gene: 12. CDR3 loop: CASSSSLWGLAGEQETQYF. The CDR3 DNA follows: TGTGCCAGCAGCTCCTCCCTGTGGGGACTAGCGGGAGAACAAGAGACCCAGTACTTC.

This clonotype has a count of ten or more. This chain uses TRBV5-1 with TRBJ2-4; tentatively, D is TRBD1 (5 bases). Germline CDR1 SGHRS, CDR2 YFSETQ. Trimming took off 1 base at V and 0 bases at J, with 11 bases between the two ends. This CDR3 is 16 amino acids long. The CDR3 DNA reads as TGCGCCAGCAGCTTGTGGCAGGGAACAGCCAAAAACATTCAGTACTTC. Its translation is CASSLWQGTAKNIQYF.

This clonotype was seen repeatedly, ten times or more. The chain uses TRBV5-1 and TRBJ2-7; unclear D gene. Germline lookup yields CDR1 SGHRS and CDR2 YFSETQ. Trimming cost V 4 bases and J 3 bases, with 11 bases left between them. This CDR3 is built from 13 residues. Written as DNA, the CDR3 is TGCGCCAGCAGCAGTCGCAGCCTCTACGAGCAGTACTTC. It translates to CASSSRSLYEQYF.

This clonotype was seen many times. The V call is TRBV7-9, the J call TRBJ1-1; TRBD1 aligns across 9 bases. Germline V gene data show CDR1 as SEHNR and CDR2 as FQNEAQ (reference sequence). V trimming: 5 bases; J trimming: 0 bases; junction bases outside the gene matches: 7. The CDR3 extends over 16 amino acids. The CDR3 DNA reads as TGTGCCAGCAGCGCCCGACAGGGGGACATGAACACTGAAGCTTTCTTT. As protein: CASSARQGDMNTEAFF.

At least ten counts were recorded for this clonotype. The V gene is TRBV4-1, the J gene TRBJ2-7, with D perhaps TRBD2 (5 bases). The CDR3 is 17 amino acids. Per the germline V gene, CDR1 is MGHRA and CDR2 is YSYEKL. Trimming shortened V by 3 bases and J by 5 bases, and 23 bases separated the two germline ends. The CDR3 nucleotides read TGCGCCAGCAGCCATCCCGAGGGCAGTCTCGGAGGCAACGAGCAGTACTTC. As protein: CASSHPEGSLGGNEQYF.